This TCR beta chain was sequenced in a study of tumor and adjacent non-tumor tissue in lung cancer. Across the whole study: Stage I to III disease affected some 11 men and about 5 women aged about 31 to 80.

No cell sorting was done before RNA was extracted from the tissue. The library came from three nested PCR rounds adapted from ARM-PCR protocols. MiXCR, applied by TCRdb to the multiplex PCR reads, yields one record per CDR3 protein. The table lists 95,000 to 150,000 distinct CDR3 sequences, 55% to 75% of them singletons. This clonotype was found a few times. A junction boundary mismatches the germline segment, possibly from a read error. Germline V gives CDR1 MNHEY, CDR2 SVGAGI. The length of the CDR3 is 14 residues. Material for sequencing was lung tumor tissue. The chain links TRBV6-5 to TRBJ1-2; D may be TRBD1 (5 bases). The TCR originated in a man younger than 45 with non-small cell lung cancer. CDR3: CASSLQGEANGCIF. For the CDR3, the DNA is TGTGCCAGCAGTCTTCAGGGAGAGGCGAATGGCTGCATCTTC.